This TCR beta chain was captured in a study of cytomegalovirus exposure and HLA in healthy donors. Overall study findings and caveats: Within the data, a cluster of highly shared sequence variants was likely a sequencing artifact. Presence/absence analyses treated sequencing depth as roughly uniform across donors. About 87% or about 30% of the time was how often most TCR beta V segments were productive, according to an earlier analysis.

A remark on this clone: Its specificity is not known.

Germline trimming cut 7 bases from V and 0 bases from J; bases unmatched to any gene: 3. The V gene's germline CDR1 is MNHEY and CDR2 SVGAGI. The CDR3 sequence is 14 residues long. Primers included in the PCR were 60 Vbeta and 13 Jbeta primers. TCRdb's table, derived via immunoSEQ multiplex PCR, lists solely in-frame clones and lacks some. The sample has about 190,000 clones, around 86% seen once. Sequencing was done on a sample of PBMCs. The chain combines TRBV6-5 with TRBJ1-3, with 7 nucleotides matching TRBD1. This clonotype was sampled from a man aged 50 to 60 in good health and CMV-seronegative. CDR3: CASKGALSGNTIYF. The CDR3 DNA follows: TGTGCCAGCAAGGGGGCTCTCTCTGGAAACACCATATATTTT.